The 5 T cell receptor beta chains below come from one sample, sequenced in a study of early T cells in non-severe SARS-CoV-2 infection. MiXCR, run by TCRdb on the 5' RACE reads, gives a single entry per CDR3 protein. Of about 66,000 distinct CDR3 sequences in the sample, more than 15% were seen once. The sample here was whole blood, taken at baseline. These receptors were collected from an adult who was a healthcare worker with PCR-confirmed SARS-CoV-2 infection or an uninfected control (not recorded which).

This clonotype was counted many times. The V and J genes are TRBV10-3 and TRBJ2-7; TRBD2 agrees at 14 bases. Germline-derived CDR1 and CDR2 are ENHRY and SYGVKD. V gave up 2 bases and J gave up 4 bases; unmatched junction bases: 4. The CDR3 sequence is 16 residues long. This CDR3 is CAISEHGTSGSYEQYF. The CDR3 DNA sequence: TGTGCCATCAGTGAGCATGGGACTAGCGGGAGTTACGAGCAGTACTTC.

The rearrangement links TRBV4-2 to TRBJ2-1, with 7 bases fitting TRBD2. The CDR3 runs 15 residues. J was trimmed by 4 bases and V by 8 bases; bases with no gene match: 11. CDR1 and CDR2 (germline): LGHNA, YNFKEQ. As DNA, the CDR3 is TGTGCCAGCCGGGGCTCCAGCGGGGCTTACAATGAGCAGTTCTTC. Translated: CASRGSSGAYNEQFF.

The chain carries TRBV7-8 and TRBJ2-7; 11 nucleotides match TRBD2. The V gene's germline CDR1 is SGHVS and CDR2 FQNEAQ. This CDR3 has 16 residues. With V trimmed by 0 bases and J by 5 bases, 6 bases remained unmatched. CDR3 sequence reads: CASSLATLAGGNEQYF. CDR3 in DNA: TGTGCCAGCAGCTTAGCAACGCTAGCGGGGGGTAACGAGCAGTACTTC.

This clonotype was seen many times. The rearrangement joins TRBV12-3 or TRBV12-4 to TRBJ2-3, with D hard to call. The CDR3 is made up of 13 amino acids. Trimming took 2 bases from V and 1 from J, leaving 4 bases between them. CDR3 nucleotides: TGTGCCAGCAGTTTACCTGGCACAGATACGCAGTATTTT. Translation: CASSLPGTDTQYF.

This clonotype showed up just a few times. CDR3 DNA: TGCGCCAGCAGTGGACTACTAGCGGACCCCATGGACTACAATGAGCAGTTCTTC. This gives the protein CASSGLLADPMDYNEQFF. The rearrangement joins TRBV10-2 to TRBJ2-1, with TRBD2 matching 8 bases. Trimming removed 4 bases from V and 3 bases from J; junction bases left unmatched: 14. The CDR3 contains 18 residues. Per the germline V gene, CDR1 is WSHSY and CDR2 is SAAADI.